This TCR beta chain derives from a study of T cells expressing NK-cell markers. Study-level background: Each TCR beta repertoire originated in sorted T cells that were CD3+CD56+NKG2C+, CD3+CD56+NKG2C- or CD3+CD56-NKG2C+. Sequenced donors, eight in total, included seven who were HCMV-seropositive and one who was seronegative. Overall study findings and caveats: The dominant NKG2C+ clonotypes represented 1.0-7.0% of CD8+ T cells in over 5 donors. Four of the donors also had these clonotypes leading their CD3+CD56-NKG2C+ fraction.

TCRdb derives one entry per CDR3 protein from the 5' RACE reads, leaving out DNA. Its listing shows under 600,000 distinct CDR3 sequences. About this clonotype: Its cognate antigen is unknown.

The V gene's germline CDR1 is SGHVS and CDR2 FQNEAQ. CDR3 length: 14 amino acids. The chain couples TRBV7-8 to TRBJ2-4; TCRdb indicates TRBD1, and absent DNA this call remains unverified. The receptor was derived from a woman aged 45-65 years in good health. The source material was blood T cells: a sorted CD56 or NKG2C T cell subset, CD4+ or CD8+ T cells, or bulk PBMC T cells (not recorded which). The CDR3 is CASSFGGTKNIQYF.